This TCR beta chain was documented in a study of blood T cell repertoires in COVID-19. Study in general: COVID-19 samples, acute and convalescent, were from the United States, Italy and Spain. In each case, the material was cDNA or gDNA derived from T cells, B-cell-depleted T cells, or PBMCs.

The CDR3 runs 16 residues. Trimming cost V 3 bases and J 6 bases; bases outside gene matches: 6. CDR1 and CDR2 from the germline V gene are MGHDK and SYGVNS. Authors' processing steps: Amplifying reference gene primers gave estimates of nucleated cell counts. Libraries were prepared by immunoSEQ multiplex PCR; TCRdb keeps only in-frame clonotypes and omits some of them. V and J calls and clone size are those listed in that table; D and trimming were worked out from the DNA. The sample consists of 220,000 or so clones, under 90% of them appearing once. This receptor was taken from a young man with active or convalescent COVID-19. The chain carries TRBV25-1 and TRBJ2-1, with 12 bases lining up with TRBD2. What was sequenced was peripheral blood. The CDR3 nucleotides are TGTGCCAGCAGTGAGGCGGGACTAGCGGGTGCCAATGAGCAGTTCTTC. Translation: CASSEAGLAGANEQFF.